This record concerns one TCR beta chain sequence. Its antigen is not identified. The data were taken from a study of T cell responses to AZD1222 COVID-19 vaccine. Study-level points and caveats: With two AZD1222 doses given, Spike-specific TCR breadth and depth both rose. The donor group comprised mostly white British people and more females; the analysis possibly underestimated clonal diversity. No day 14 peak samples; only post-peak repertoires were characterized.

Method: immunoSEQ multiplex PCR; TCRdb's copy keeps in-frame clones and lacks some. The repertoire holds 150,000 to 200,000 clones, with 85% to 95% as singletons. This CDR3 has 16 residues. V trimming: 4 bases; J trimming: 0 bases; junction bases outside the gene matches: 5. Germline-derived CDR1 and CDR2 are SGHRS and YFSETQ. The clonotype comes from an adult in good health. The genes are TRBV5-1 and TRBJ2-7; 12 bases are shared with TRBD2. Here the sequenced sample was peripheral blood, taken on day 0 of AZD1222 vaccination. This CDR3 reads CASSPRTSGVSYEQYF. The CDR3 DNA follows: TGCGCCAGCAGCCCACGGACTAGCGGGGTCTCCTACGAGCAGTACTTC.